The 29 T cell receptor beta chains given below trace back to one sample, sequenced in a study of T-cell reconstitution after alpha-beta-depleted transplantation in children. As it was prepared, the TCRbeta library received unique molecular identifiers. TCRdb used MiXCR to reprocess the PCR reads, holding one entry per CDR3 protein. The sample carries a few hundred thousand distinct CDR3 sequences, about 9.4% recorded once. The input for sequencing was PBMCs from the stem cell graft donor, taken from the stem cell graft. These receptors came from a human donor who donated a stem cell graft to a child with acute lymphoblastic leukemia.

This clonotype was recorded a few times. One end of the junction fails to match germline, which may point to a read error. The J gene is TRBJ1-1, the V gene TRBV6-1, with a weak D call TRBD1 (5 bases). In germline, CDR1 is MNHNS, CDR2 SASEGT. This CDR3 is built from 14 residues. CDR3 sequence: CASSEVEGYTEAFF. The CDR3 DNA follows: TGTGCCAGCAGCGAAGTCGAGGGGTACACTGAAGCTTTCTTT.

The rearrangement joins TRBV4-2 to TRBJ2-2, with unresolved D. V dropped 2 bases and J dropped 7 bases, with 5 bases sitting between them. In germline, CDR1 is LGHNA, CDR2 YNFKEQ. The CDR3 is 12 residues long. In DNA, the CDR3 is TGTGCCAGCAGCCAACGTTTCGGGGAGCTGTTTTTT. Translation gives CASSQRFGELFF.

In this sample, this clonotype turned up many times. The chain combines TRBV4-2 with TRBJ1-5; 12 bases fit TRBD1. Trimming removed 0 bases from V and 7 bases from J; junction bases left unmatched: 4. Germline lookup yields CDR1 LGHNA and CDR2 YNFKEQ. The CDR3 consists of 16 residues. Here the CDR3 reads CASSQDEGTGGQPQHF. As DNA, the CDR3 is TGTGCCAGCAGCCAAGATGAGGGGACAGGGGGCCAGCCCCAGCATTTT.

The gene calls are TRBV18 and TRBJ2-7, with no clear D. Germline loops: CDR1 KGHSH, CDR2 LQKENI. This CDR3 contains 14 residues. V gave up 3 bases and J gave up 6 bases, with 15 bases separating them. The CDR3 DNA follows: TGTGCCAGCTCACCGGCAGGTTCGGGTCGCGAGCAGTACTTC. Its translation: CASSPAGSGREQYF.

This chain joins TRBV7-3 and TRBJ2-6; TRBD1 is a possible D gene (6 bases). Germline lookup yields CDR1 SGHTA and CDR2 FQGTGA. V was cut by 5 bases and J by 4 bases, with 12 bases left in between. The CDR3 is 15 amino acids. In DNA, the CDR3 is TGTGCCAGCAGCGCTACAGGGTTAGGGGCCAACGTCCTGACTTTC. It translates to CASSATGLGANVLTF.

This clonotype occurred a few times. The chain recombines TRBV6-1 with TRBJ2-7; D perhaps matches TRBD1 (6 bases). This CDR3 has 14 amino acids. Trimming stripped 6 bases from V and 2 bases from J, with 14 bases between. Germline V CDR1 and CDR2: MNHNS, SASEGT. The CDR3 DNA is TGTGCCAGCAGACCCCGGGACACTACCTACGAGCAGTACTTC. Translating gives CASRPRDTTYEQYF.

The chain combines TRBV7-2 with TRBJ2-2, with D unclear. The CDR3 extends over 16 amino acids. Trimming removed 4 bases from V and 3 bases from J, with 15 bases in between. From germline, CDR1 is SGHTA and CDR2 FQGNSA. CDR3 sequence reads: CASSSRPWSHTGELFF. The DNA of the CDR3 is TGTGCCAGCAGCTCCCGCCCGTGGTCGCACACCGGGGAGCTGTTTTTT.

The V and J genes are TRBV12-3 or TRBV12-4 and TRBJ2-3; no definite D call. V was clipped by 4 bases and J by 2 bases, with 19 bases between them. The CDR3 has 17 amino acids. The CDR3 coding sequence is TGTGCCAGCAGTTCGGGTCCAAGGGCGGATAACACAGATACGCAGTATTTT. Protein: CASSSGPRADNTDTQYF.

The chain's CDR3 is CATSSRTSMYNEQFF. The CDR3 region has the DNA TGTGCCACCAGCTCACGGACTTCTATGTACAATGAGCAGTTCTTC. The chain uses TRBV15 and TRBJ2-1; perhaps TRBD2 as D (5 bases). Trimming stripped 5 bases from V and 4 bases from J, with 15 bases between. Germline V CDR1 and CDR2: LNHNV, YYDKDF (reference sequence). The CDR3 is 15 amino acids. The variable domain in full, with the rest retrieved from reference TRBV15 and TRBJ2-1, is DAMVIQNPRYQVTQFGKPVTLSCSQTLNHNVMYWYQQKSSQAPKLLFHYYDKDFNNEADTPDNFQSRRPNTSFCFLDIRSPGLGDTAMYLCATSSRTSMYNEQFFGPGTRLTVL.

This clonotype was observed a handful of times. The chain couples TRBV7-9 to TRBJ1-1; D gene uncertain. The germline V gene has CDR1 SEHNR and CDR2 FQNEAQ (reference sequence). V lost 3 bases, J lost 6 bases, and 11 bases lay in between. CDR3 length: 13 residues. CDR3 in amino acids: CASSLMAGSEAFF. In DNA, the CDR3 is TGTGCCAGCAGCTTGATGGCAGGTTCTGAAGCTTTCTTT.

The rearrangement links TRBV11-2 to TRBJ2-2; 10 bases are shared with TRBD2. V lost 5 bases to trimming and J lost 5 bases; unmatched junction nucleotides: 8. In germline, CDR1 is SGHAT, CDR2 FQNNGV. This CDR3 comprises 16 residues. CDR3 nucleotide sequence: TGTGCCAGCAGCCCCACCCTAGCGGGAGAAACCGGGGAGCTGTTTTTT. Translation: CASSPTLAGETGELFF.

A few counts support this clonotype. The chain is built from TRBV9 and TRBJ2-1; D possibly corresponds to TRBD2 (6 bases). In germline, CDR1 is SGDLS, CDR2 YYNGEE. V was clipped by 4 bases and J by 2 bases, with 19 bases between them. The CDR3 length is 17 residues. CDR3 sequence (DNA): TGTGCCAGCAGCCCGACGTCGACTAGTTTCCCCTACAATGAGCAGTTCTTC. It encodes CASSPTSTSFPYNEQFF.

The rearrangement joins TRBV7-8 to TRBJ2-5; D gene ambiguous. Germline CDR1 and CDR2: SGHVS and FQNEAQ. The CDR3 totals 14 residues. The germline V and J ends were trimmed by 5 bases and 5 bases, with 15 bases remaining between them. CDR3 nucleotide sequence: TGTGCCAGCAGCATTTCGACGCGTGGGGAGACCCAGTACTTC. Translating it yields CASSISTRGETQYF.

Many counts were recorded for this clonotype. The chain recombines TRBV5-5 with TRBJ2-3; D is uncertain. Germline values: CDR1 SGHKS, CDR2 YYEKEE (reference sequence). The CDR3 has 12 amino acids. V lost 4 bases and J lost 2, with 5 bases in between. This CDR3 reads CASSGHTDTQYF. CDR3 DNA: TGTGCCAGCAGCGGCCACACAGATACGCAGTATTTT.

This clonotype has a handful of counts. The chain is built from TRBV11-3 and TRBJ1-1; the D gene is possibly TRBD1 (5 bases). Trimming removed 1 base at V and 4 bases at J, with 34 bases between. The CDR3 runs to 22 residues. Germline assignment: CDR1 SGHNT and CDR2 YENEEA. CDR3 DNA: TGTGCCAGCAGCTTAGTTGTTTTTGCGGAACTCCCGAAGAGGGGTCGAAGCACTGAAGCTTTCTTT. This codes for CASSLVVFAELPKRGRSTEAFF.

As regards this clonotype: Given a much more abundant clone one base away, this may be a read error. V is TRBV9 and J is TRBJ2-7; 11 bases agree with TRBD2. The CDR3 extends over 15 amino acids. In germline, CDR1 is SGDLS, CDR2 YYNGEE. DNA of the CDR3: TGTGCCAGCAGCGTTACTAGCGGGAGCTCCTCCGAGCAGTACTTC. This gives the protein CASSVTSGSSSEQYF.

This chain links TRBV6-2 or TRBV6-3 with TRBJ2-1, with 10 positions matching TRBD2. The CDR3 sequence is 18 residues long. Germline CDR1 reads MNHEY; CDR2 reads SVGEGT. V trimming: 2 bases; J trimming: 4 bases; junction bases outside the gene matches: 11. The CDR3 DNA follows: TGTGCCAGCAGTTACATTCCAACCGGGACTAGCGAATACAATGAGCAGTTCTTC. Its translation: CASSYIPTGTSEYNEQFF.

This rearrangement joins TRBV12-3 or TRBV12-4 to TRBJ2-7; 10 bases line up with TRBD2. Trimming cost V 3 bases and J 4 bases; bases outside gene matches: 3. This CDR3 has 14 amino acids. The CDR3 loop is CASSFSGGRYEQYF. The DNA for the CDR3 is TGTGCCAGCAGTTTTAGCGGGGGGAGGTACGAGCAGTACTTC.

V is TRBV4-3 and J is TRBJ1-5; 9 bases are a match to TRBD1. V shed 0 bases and J 4 bases; nucleotides not matched to a gene: 13. Germline loops: CDR1 LGHNA, CDR2 YSLEER. The CDR3 has 19 residues. CDR3 protein: CASSQDTTGGAGGNQPQHF. CDR3 bases: TGCGCCAGCAGCCAAGACACCACAGGGGGCGCGGGGGGGAATCAGCCCCAGCATTTT.

This chain links TRBV5-6 with TRBJ2-3; 8 nucleotides agree with TRBD2. J gave up 0 bases and V 4 bases, and 13 bases lay outside the gene matches. The CDR3 is 18 amino acids. The germline gives CDR1 SGHDT, CDR2 YYEEEE. CDR3 in DNA: TGTGCCAGCAGCCTAGTCCTAGCGGGTGTGTGGAGCACAGATACGCAGTATTTT. Translation: CASSLVLAGVWSTDTQYF.

The V and J genes are TRBV7-9 and TRBJ1-2; D is undetermined. The CDR3 is 15 residues long. Between the trimmed V and J ends, which lost 0 bases and 6 bases, there was a span of 14 bases. CDR1 and CDR2 (germline): SEHNR, FQNEAQ (reference sequence). The DNA for the CDR3 is TGTGCCAGCAGCTTAGCCGGCACGAGAAGAAATGGCTACACCTTC. Its translation: CASSLAGTRRNGYTF.

The chain carries TRBV5-5 and TRBJ2-3, with D unclear. Germline CDR1 is SGHKS and CDR2 is YYEKEE (reference sequence). There are 16 residues in the CDR3. Trimming took off 0 bases at V and 2 bases at J, with 13 bases between the two ends. The CDR3 protein is CASSLDWSRTTDTQYF. The CDR3 nucleotides read TGTGCCAGCAGCTTGGACTGGTCCAGGACCACAGATACGCAGTATTTT.

The rearrangement joins TRBV27 to TRBJ2-5; no firm D call. Germline lookup yields CDR1 MNHEY and CDR2 SMNVEV (reference sequence). The CDR3 is made up of 13 amino acids. Trimming shortened V by 6 bases and J by 3 bases, and 11 bases separated the two germline ends. The CDR3 reads CASSIRQEETQYF. The DNA for the CDR3 is TGTGCCAGCAGCATAAGGCAGGAAGAGACCCAGTACTTC.

The chain employs TRBV5-1 and TRBJ2-1, with 10 bases aligning to TRBD1. Germline CDR1 SGHRS, CDR2 YFSETQ. This CDR3 has 15 amino acids. The ends lost 4 bases at V and 7 bases at J; junction bases unmatched: 8. CDR3 protein: CASSNEDRGTNEQFF. CDR3 coding DNA: TGCGCCAGCAGCAACGAGGACAGGGGGACGAATGAGCAGTTCTTC. Full variable domain (rest looked up from reference TRBV5-1 and TRBJ2-1): KAGVTQTPRYLIKTRGQQVTLSCSPISGHRSVSWYQQTPGQGLQFLFEYFSETQRNKGNFPGRFSGRQFSNSRSEMNVSTLELGDSALYLCASSNEDRGTNEQFFGPGTRLTVL.

Ten or more counts support this clonotype. This sequence joins TRBV4-3 and TRBJ2-3, with D perhaps matching TRBD1 (6 bases). The CDR3 is 16 residues long. Germline loops: CDR1 LGHNA, CDR2 YSLEER. V dropped 1 base and J dropped 3 bases, with 14 bases sitting between them. CDR3 region: CASSQGQGRSTDTQYF. In nucleotides, the CDR3 is TGCGCCAGCAGCCAAGGGCAGGGGCGCAGTACAGATACGCAGTATTTT.

V gene TRBV6-4 combines with J gene TRBJ1-3, with no clear D. The CDR3 consists of 15 residues. With 7 bases removed from V and 0 bases from J, the gap between germline ends came to 13 bases. Germline V gene sequence: CDR1 MRHNA, CDR2 SNTAGT. Here the CDR3 reads CASMDLPSSGNTIYF. The CDR3 DNA sequence: TGTGCCAGCATGGACTTACCGAGCTCTGGAAACACCATATATTTT.

This chain uses TRBV12-3 or TRBV12-4 with TRBJ1-5, with TRBD1 matching 7 bases. With 6 bases clipped from V and 4 bases from J, the junction kept 3 bases outside the gene matches. The CDR3 runs 13 residues. The CDR3 DNA is TGTGCCAGCAGATGGGACAGTAATCAGCCCCAGCATTTT. Amino acid sequence: CASRWDSNQPQHF.

The chain has TRBV6-5 and TRBJ1-1; tentatively, D is TRBD1 (6 bases). V shed 4 bases and J shed 4 bases, with 22 bases lying between them. The CDR3 extends over 17 amino acids. Germline CDR1 reads MNHEY; CDR2 reads SVGAGI. The CDR3 DNA follows: TGTGCCAGCAGTTCCTCCATAGGTGGGAGGGGGACCACTGAAGCTTTCTTT. It is translated as CASSSSIGGRGTTEAFF.

This clonotype turned up a few times. The CDR3 protein is CASSYGEYNEQFF. CDR3 nucleotide sequence: TGTGCCAGCAGTTACGGGGAGTACAATGAGCAGTTCTTC. The rearrangement joins TRBV6-2 or TRBV6-3 to TRBJ2-1, with D perhaps TRBD2 (5 bases). The CDR3 length is 13 residues. Germline V gives CDR1 MNHEY, CDR2 SVGEGT. V lost 2 bases, J lost 4 bases, and 6 bases lay in between.